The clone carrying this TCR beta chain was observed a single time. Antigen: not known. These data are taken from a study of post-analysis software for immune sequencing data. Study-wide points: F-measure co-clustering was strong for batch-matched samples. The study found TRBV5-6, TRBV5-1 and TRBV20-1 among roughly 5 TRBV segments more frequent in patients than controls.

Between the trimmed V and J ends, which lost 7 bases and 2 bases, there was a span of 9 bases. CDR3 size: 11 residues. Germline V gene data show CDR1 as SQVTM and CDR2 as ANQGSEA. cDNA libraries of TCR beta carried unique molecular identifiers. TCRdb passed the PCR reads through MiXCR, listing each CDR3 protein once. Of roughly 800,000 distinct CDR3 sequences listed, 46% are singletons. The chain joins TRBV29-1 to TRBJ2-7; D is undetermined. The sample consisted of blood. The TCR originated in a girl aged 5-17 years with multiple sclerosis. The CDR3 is CSATFTYEQYF. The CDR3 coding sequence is TGCAGCGCTACCTTCACCTACGAGCAGTACTTC.